Shown below are 18 T cell receptor beta chains from a single sample sequenced in a study of CD8 T cells in ankylosing spondylitis. MiXCR, run by TCRdb on the 5' RACE reads, gives a single entry per CDR3 protein. The repertoire holds 200,000 or so distinct CDR3 sequences, with roughly 13% as singletons. Sequencing was carried out using blood, either unsorted or a sorted T cell fraction (not recorded which). The receptors shown here come from a female donor with ankylosing spondylitis or in good health (not recorded which).

This clonotype showed up many times. This chain joins TRBV6-2 or TRBV6-3 and TRBJ2-2; D remains unclear. CDR1 and CDR2 (germline): MNHEY, SVGEGT. Trimming removed 5 bases at V and 7 bases at J, with 8 bases between. CDR3 size: 12 residues. The CDR3, as DNA: TGTGCCAGCAGTCTCCCGTTCGGGGAGCTGTTTTTT. As protein: CASSLPFGELFF.

This clonotype was counted only a few times. The chain is built from TRBV11-2 and TRBJ2-1; 14 bases agree with TRBD2. The germline V gene encodes CDR1 SGHAT and CDR2 FQNNGV. This CDR3 is 19 amino acids long. V shed 3 bases, J shed 0 bases, and the junction held 7 bases outside the gene matches. The CDR3 loop reads CASSFPSGTSGSSYNEQFF. The DNA for the CDR3 is TGTGCCAGCAGCTTCCCCTCCGGGACTAGCGGGAGCTCCTACAATGAGCAGTTCTTC. Full variable domain (rest looked up from reference TRBV11-2 and TRBJ2-1): EAGVAQSPRYKIIEKRQSVAFWCNPISGHATLYWYQQILGQGPKLLIQFQNNGVVDDSQLPKDRFSAERLKGVDSTLKIQPAKLEDSAVYLCASSFPSGTSGSSYNEQFFGPGTRLTVL.

This clonotype was seen a few times. The CDR3 DNA sequence: TGTGCCAGCAGTACGACTTCAGGGGGCGATGGCTACACCTTC. It translates to CASSTTSGGDGYTF. This chain joins TRBV6-1 and TRBJ1-2; 8 bases are a match to TRBD1. V dropped 5 bases and J dropped 6; count of bases not matched to a gene: 8. The CDR3 is made up of 14 amino acids. Germline values: CDR1 MNHNS, CDR2 SASEGT.

This clonotype turned up a few times. The V gene is TRBV5-8, the J gene TRBJ1-2; 7 bases map to TRBD1. The J segment lost 4 bases and the V segment lost 4 bases, leaving 10 bases of the junction unmatched. The CDR3 consists of 15 residues. CDR1 and CDR2 (germline): SGHTS, YDEGEE. The DNA of the CDR3 is TGTGCCAGCAGCCCGTCCAACAGGGGTGCCTATGGCTACACCTTC. Protein: CASSPSNRGAYGYTF. Together with reference TRBV5-8 and TRBJ1-2, the CDR3 gives the full variable domain: EAGVTQSPTHLIKTRGQQATLRCSPISGHTSVYWYQQALGLGLQFLLWYDEGEERNRGNFPPRFSGRQFPNYSSELNVNALELEDSALYLCASSPSNRGAYGYTFGSGTRLTVV.

This clonotype was seen a handful of times. The CDR3 spells CASSFGDSYNEQFF. The CDR3 DNA reads as TGCGCCAGCAGCTTCGGGGACTCCTACAATGAGCAGTTCTTC. The chain recombines TRBV5-1 with TRBJ2-1; tentative D call: TRBD2 (5 bases). In germline, CDR1 is SGHRS, CDR2 YFSETQ. CDR3 size: 14 residues. V was cut by 2 bases and J by 0 bases, with 6 bases left in between.

The table lists this clonotype with many counts. The chain employs TRBV28 and TRBJ1-3, with D unclear. CDR1 MDHEN and CDR2 SYDVKM come from the germline V gene. The V end lost 3 bases, the J end lost 0 bases, and 12 bases lay between the germline ends. The CDR3 runs to 16 residues. Written as DNA, the CDR3 is TGTGCCAGCAGTTTGGTGGGTGCCGGCTCTGGAAACACCATATATTTT. Protein product: CASSLVGAGSGNTIYF.

In its sample, this clonotype was seen many times. V usage is TRBV24-1 and J usage is TRBJ2-1; tentatively, D is TRBD1 (6 bases). The CDR3 consists of 16 residues. The V and J ends lost 5 bases and 5 bases respectively, with 18 bases between them. The germline gives CDR1 KGHDR, CDR2 SFDVKD. The CDR3 here is CATSAPFTGIHNEQFF. In nucleotides, the CDR3 is TGTGCCACCAGTGCCCCGTTCACAGGGATACACAATGAGCAGTTCTTC.

This clonotype was found many times. The chain links TRBV6-1 to TRBJ2-2, with 7 nucleotides matching TRBD1. Germline values: CDR1 MNHNS, CDR2 SASEGT. This CDR3 region has 15 residues. With 8 bases clipped from V and 3 bases from J, the junction kept 9 bases outside the gene matches. The CDR3 sequence: CASDIGQDHTGELFF. The CDR3 nucleotides are TGTGCCAGCGATATCGGACAGGACCACACCGGGGAGCTGTTTTTT.

Many counts were recorded for this clonotype. The chain carries TRBV29-1 and TRBJ1-2; no reliable D call. Germline V gives CDR1 SQVTM, CDR2 ANQGSEA. V lost 3 bases, J lost 8 bases, and 13 bases lay in between. This CDR3 comprises 12 residues. The CDR3 DNA sequence: TGCAGCGTTGAGTTTAAAGGGCTAGGCTACACCTTC. This sequence encodes CSVEFKGLGYTF.

This clonotype was seen at least ten times. This chain connects TRBV7-2 to TRBJ2-5, with TRBD2 as a possible D gene (6 bases). The CDR3 sequence is 17 residues long. V shed 1 base and J shed 4 bases, with 19 bases lying between them. Germline V gene data show CDR1 as SGHTA and CDR2 as FQGNSA. The CDR3 loop is CASSLGRGSAFLETQYF. CDR3 sequence (DNA): TGTGCCAGCAGCTTAGGCCGGGGGTCCGCTTTCTTAGAGACCCAGTACTTC.

Points on this clonotype: A much larger clone lies one base from this, so it may be a read error. The chain is built from TRBV7-9 and TRBJ2-3, with D perhaps assigned TRBD1 or TRBD2 (5 bases each). The CDR3 runs to 16 residues. Looked up from germline, CDR1 is SEHNR and CDR2 is FQNEAQ (reference sequence). CDR3 sequence: CASSSTGAFSTDTQFF. CDR3 DNA: TGTGCCAGCAGCTCAACCGGGGCCTTTAGCACAGATACGCAGTTTTTT.

This clonotype was recorded many times. V and J are TRBV3-1 and TRBJ1-5, with TRBD1 identical over 8 bases. Trimming took 0 bases from V and 1 from J; bases not matched to a gene: 2. The CDR3 consists of 16 residues. CDR1 and CDR2 from the germline V gene are LGHDT and YNNKEL (reference sequence). CDR3 region: CASSQDQGASNQPQHF. CDR3 sequence (DNA): TGTGCCAGCAGCCAAGATCAGGGGGCGAGCAATCAGCCCCAGCATTTT.

In this sample, this clonotype turned up many times. The chain has TRBV5-5 and TRBJ1-2; D not resolved. Between the trimmed V and J ends, which lost 0 bases and 4 bases, there was a span of 10 bases. This CDR3 spans 14 amino acids. Germline V lookup: CDR1 SGHKS, CDR2 YYEKEE (reference sequence). The CDR3 loop is CASSLDANSYGYTF. In DNA form, the CDR3 reads TGTGCCAGCAGCTTGGATGCAAACTCCTATGGCTACACCTTC.

The V call is TRBV5-6, the J call TRBJ2-1; unclear D gene. V lost 1 base and J lost 5, with 13 bases in between. The CDR3 sequence is 15 residues long. Germline-derived CDR1 and CDR2 are SGHDT and YYEEEE. As DNA, the CDR3 is TGTGCCAGCAGCTTGTATTCGGCCTCTGACAATGAGCAGTTCTTC. This translates into CASSLYSASDNEQFF.

This clonotype came up a few times. The J gene is TRBJ2-1, the V gene TRBV7-2; D might be TRBD2 (5 bases). Looked up from germline, CDR1 is SGHTA and CDR2 is FQGNSA. Trimming cost V 5 bases and J 5 bases, with 16 bases left between them. This CDR3 is 15 amino acids long. The CDR3 reads CASSNLGGLHNEQFF. In DNA form, the CDR3 reads TGTGCCAGCAGCAACTTGGGTGGACTTCACAATGAGCAGTTCTTC.

There are many counts of this clonotype. V usage is TRBV7-9 and J usage is TRBJ2-1, with 7 bases lining up with TRBD2. Germline V gene data show CDR1 as SEHNR and CDR2 as FQNEAQ (reference sequence). CDR3 length: 17 amino acids. With 5 bases clipped from V and 8 bases from J, the junction kept 18 bases outside the gene matches. The CDR3 region has the DNA TGTGCCAGCAGCCCCTCAAGAGGCGCGGGAGTTTTAGATGAGCAGTTCTTC. Protein sequence: CASSPSRGAGVLDEQFF.

The chain is built from TRBV12-3 or TRBV12-4 and TRBJ2-1, with 13 bases that match TRBD2. CDR3 length: 14 residues. The ends lost 6 bases at V and 8 bases at J; junction bases unmatched: 4. The CDR3 nucleotides are TGTGCCAGCAGAAGACTAGCGGGAGGATATGAGCAGTTCTTC. It is translated as CASRRLAGGYEQFF.

The V call is TRBV9, the J call TRBJ2-5; D possibly uses TRBD1 or TRBD2 (7 bases each). Trimming pared 4 bases from V and 4 bases from J, leaving 14 bases between. This CDR3 is 14 amino acids long. Germline V CDR1 and CDR2: SGDLS, YYNGEE. The chain's CDR3 is CASSFSGGVETQYF. The CDR3 DNA reads TGTGCCAGCAGCTTTTCAGGGGGGGTAGAGACCCAGTACTTC.